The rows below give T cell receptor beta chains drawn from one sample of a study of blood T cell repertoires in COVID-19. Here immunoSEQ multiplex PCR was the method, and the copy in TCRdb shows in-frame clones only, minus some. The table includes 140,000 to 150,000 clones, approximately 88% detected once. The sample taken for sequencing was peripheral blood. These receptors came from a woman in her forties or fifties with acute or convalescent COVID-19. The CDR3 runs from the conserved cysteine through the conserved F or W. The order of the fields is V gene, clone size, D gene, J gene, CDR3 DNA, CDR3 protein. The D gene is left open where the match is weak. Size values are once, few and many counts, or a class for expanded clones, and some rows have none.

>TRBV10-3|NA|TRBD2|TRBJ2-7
TGTGCCATCAGGCCTAGTCTAGCGGGAGAGATCTACGAGCAGTACTTC
CAIRPSLAGEIYEQYF
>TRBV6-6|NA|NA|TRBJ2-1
TGTGCCAGCAGTTACCGCAGGGGAGACAATGAGCAGTTCTTC
CASSYRRGDNEQFF
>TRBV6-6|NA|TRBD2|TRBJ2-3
TGTGCCAGCAGTTCTCGGACTAGCGGGGGGGCAGATACGCAGTATTTT
CASSSRTSGGADTQYF
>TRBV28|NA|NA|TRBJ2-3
TGTGCCAGCAGTTTCGGGCTAGCGAGCACAGATACGCAGTATTTT
CASSFGLASTDTQYF
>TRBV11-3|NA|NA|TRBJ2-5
TGTGCCAGCAGCATCAGCGGACCACCCTCCCAAGAGACCCAGTACTTC
CASSISGPPSQETQYF
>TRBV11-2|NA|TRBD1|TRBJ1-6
TGTGCCAGCAGCTCCGACAGGGATTCGAAAAATTCACCCCTCCACTTT
CASSSDRDSKNSPLHF
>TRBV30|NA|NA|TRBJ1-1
TGTGCCTGGGCCCGCGGACAGTACACTGAAGCTTTCTTT
CAWARGQYTEAFF
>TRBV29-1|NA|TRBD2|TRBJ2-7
TGCAGCGTTGAACCTATGACTAGCGGGGGGTACTACGAGCAGTACTTC
CSVEPMTSGGYYEQYF
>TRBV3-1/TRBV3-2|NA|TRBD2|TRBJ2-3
TGTGCCAGCAGCCATTTCGAGCGGGGGAGGGATACGCAGTATTTT
CASSHFERGRDTQYF
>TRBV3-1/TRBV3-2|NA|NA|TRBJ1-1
TGTGCCAGCAGCCCTCGGCGGGGGAACACTGAAGCTTTCTTT
CASSPRRGNTEAFF
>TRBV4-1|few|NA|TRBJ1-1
TGCGCCAGCAGCCCGCGAGAATACGGGGGGTACGGAGCTTTCTTT
CASSPREYGGYGAFF
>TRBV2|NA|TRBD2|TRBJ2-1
TGTGCCAGCAGTGAAGGTTTAAGCGGGAGATACGAAGGATATGAGCAGTTCTTC
CASSEGLSGRYEGYEQFF
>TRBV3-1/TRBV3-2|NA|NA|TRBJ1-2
TGTGCCAGCAGCCAAGGAAAGGGGAACTATGGCTACACCTTC
CASSQGKGNYGYTF
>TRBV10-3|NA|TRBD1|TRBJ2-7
TGTGCCATCAGTCCCCGCGATCGGGACAGGGGGGGCGAGCAGTACTTC
CAISPRDRDRGGEQYF
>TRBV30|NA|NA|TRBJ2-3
TGTGCCTGGAGTAGCAGTAGCGGTATCACAGATACGCAGTATTTT
CAWSSSSGITDTQYF
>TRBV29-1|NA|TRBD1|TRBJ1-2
TGCAGCGGCACAACCGGGACAGCCTATGGCTACACCTTC
CSGTTGTAYGYTF
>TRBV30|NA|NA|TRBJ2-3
TGTGCCTGGAGGGTTCGACCAGGGGCTACGCAGTATTTT
CAWRVRPGATQYF
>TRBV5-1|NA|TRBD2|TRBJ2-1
TGCGCCAGCCGGGCCAGCGGGAGGTTGAGCTCCTACAATGAGCAGTTCTTC
CASRASGRLSSYNEQFF
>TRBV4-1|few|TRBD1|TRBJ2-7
TGCGCCAGCAGGGATCCGGGACAGGGTACCTACGAGCAGTACTTC
CASRDPGQGTYEQYF
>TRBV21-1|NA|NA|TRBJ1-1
TGTGCCAGCAGTGTCGGGGGATACACTGAAGCTTTCTTT
CASSVGGYTEAFF
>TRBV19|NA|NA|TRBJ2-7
TGTGCCAGTAGTATTTCAGGGAACTCCTACGAGCAGTACTTC
CASSISGNSYEQYF
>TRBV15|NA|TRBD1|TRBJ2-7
TGTGCCACCAGCAGATCCGGGACAGAAATCTACGAGCAGTACTTC
CATSRSGTEIYEQYF
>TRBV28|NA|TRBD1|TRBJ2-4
TGTGCCAGCAGGCTCCGGGACAGGGAAACCAAAAACATTCAGTACTTC
CASRLRDRETKNIQYF
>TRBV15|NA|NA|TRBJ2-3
TGTGCCACCAGCAGAGTGCAGGGTGGCACAGATACGCAGTATTTT
CATSRVQGGTDTQYF
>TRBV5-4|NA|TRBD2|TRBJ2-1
TGTGCCAGCAGCCTCGATCTAGCGGGGCTCTACAATGAGCAGTTCTTC
CASSLDLAGLYNEQFF
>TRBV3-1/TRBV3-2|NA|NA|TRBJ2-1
TGTGCCAGCAGCCAAAATGAGAGTCCTGAGCAGTTCTTC
CASSQNESPEQFF
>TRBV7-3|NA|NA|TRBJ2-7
TGTGCCAGCAGCCCTGGGAGCTATCCAACCTACGAGCAGTACTTC
CASSPGSYPTYEQYF
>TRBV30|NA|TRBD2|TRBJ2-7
TGTGCCTGGAGACGGGGGGGATCCTCTTACGAGCAGTACTTC
CAWRRGGSSYEQYF
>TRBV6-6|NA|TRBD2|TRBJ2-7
TGTGCCAGCAGTCCCAGCGGGAAAGTTACCTACGAGCAGTACTTC
CASSPSGKVTYEQYF
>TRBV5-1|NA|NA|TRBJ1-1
TGCGCCAGCAGCCAGTCAACCTTGAACACTGAAGCTTTCTTT
CASSQSTLNTEAFF